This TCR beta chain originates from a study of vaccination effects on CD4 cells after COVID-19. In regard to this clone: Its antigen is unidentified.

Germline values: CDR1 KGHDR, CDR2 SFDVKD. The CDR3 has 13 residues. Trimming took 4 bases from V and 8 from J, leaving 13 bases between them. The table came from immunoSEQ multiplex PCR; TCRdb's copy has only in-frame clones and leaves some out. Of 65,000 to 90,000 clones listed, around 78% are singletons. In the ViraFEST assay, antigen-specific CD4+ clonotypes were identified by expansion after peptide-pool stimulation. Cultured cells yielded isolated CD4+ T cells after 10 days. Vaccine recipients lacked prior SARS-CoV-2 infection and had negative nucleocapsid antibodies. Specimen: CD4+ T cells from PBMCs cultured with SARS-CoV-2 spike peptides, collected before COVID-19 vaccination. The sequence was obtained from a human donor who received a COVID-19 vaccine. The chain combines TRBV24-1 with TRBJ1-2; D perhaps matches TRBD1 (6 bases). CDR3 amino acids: CATSEPQGRGYTF. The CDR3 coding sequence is TGTGCCACCAGTGAGCCCCAGGGGAGAGGCTACACCTTC.